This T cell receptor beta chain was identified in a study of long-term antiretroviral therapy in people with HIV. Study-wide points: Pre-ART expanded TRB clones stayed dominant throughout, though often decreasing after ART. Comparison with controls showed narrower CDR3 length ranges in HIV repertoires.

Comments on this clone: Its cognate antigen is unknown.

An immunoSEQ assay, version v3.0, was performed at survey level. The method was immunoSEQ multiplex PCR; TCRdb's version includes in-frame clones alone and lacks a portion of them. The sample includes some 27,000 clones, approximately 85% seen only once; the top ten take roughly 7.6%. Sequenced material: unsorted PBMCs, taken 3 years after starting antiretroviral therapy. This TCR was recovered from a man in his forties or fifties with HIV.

CDR3 protein: CASSYSGQGGYEQYF. CDR3 nucleotide sequence: TGTGCCAGCAGTTACTCTGGGCAGGGGGGGTACGAGCAGTACTTC. The V call is TRBV6-5, the J call TRBJ2-7; D is perhaps TRBD1 or TRBD2 (7 bases each). The V gene's germline CDR1 is MNHEY and CDR2 SVGAGI. This CDR3 is built from 15 residues. The V and J ends lost 0 bases and 4 bases respectively, with 13 bases between them.